The source of this T cell receptor beta chain is a study of T cell responses to AZD1222 COVID-19 vaccine. This clone was seen once. No antigen is known for it. Germline V lookup: CDR1 SGDLS, CDR2 YYNGEE. The CDR3 totals 21 residues. Trimming removed 0 bases from V and 6 bases from J; junction bases left unmatched: 19. Overall study findings and caveats: Regions 160-218 and 743-854 held dominance among vaccine-associated CD4 TCRs, which spanned spike. Epitopes outside B.1.351 and B.1.1.7 mutated regions reportedly drew nearly half of spike TCRs. Breadth and depth of Spike-specific TCRs rose after two AZD1222 doses.

The repertoire was sequenced with immunoSEQ multiplex PCR; TCRdb's copy has only in-frame clones and lacks some. The table has about 170,000 clones, roughly nine tenths seen once; the top ten hold 2.6%. This rearrangement joins TRBV9 to TRBJ2-1; 12 nucleotides agree with TRBD2. The specimen was peripheral blood, collected on day 0 of AZD1222 vaccination. The sequence was obtained from an adult in good health. CDR3 loop: CASSVAPRGGLAGGRANEQFF. The CDR3 DNA reads as TGTGCCAGCAGCGTAGCCCCCCGGGGAGGGCTAGCGGGAGGGCGAGCCAATGAGCAGTTCTTC. The full variable domain, its missing parts supplied by reference TRBV9 and TRBJ2-1, is DSGVTQTPKHLITATGQRVTLRCSPRSGDLSVYWYQQSLDQGLQFLIQYYNGEERAKGNILERFSAQQFPDLHSELNLSSLELGDSALYFCASSVAPRGGLAGGRANEQFFGPGTRLTVL.